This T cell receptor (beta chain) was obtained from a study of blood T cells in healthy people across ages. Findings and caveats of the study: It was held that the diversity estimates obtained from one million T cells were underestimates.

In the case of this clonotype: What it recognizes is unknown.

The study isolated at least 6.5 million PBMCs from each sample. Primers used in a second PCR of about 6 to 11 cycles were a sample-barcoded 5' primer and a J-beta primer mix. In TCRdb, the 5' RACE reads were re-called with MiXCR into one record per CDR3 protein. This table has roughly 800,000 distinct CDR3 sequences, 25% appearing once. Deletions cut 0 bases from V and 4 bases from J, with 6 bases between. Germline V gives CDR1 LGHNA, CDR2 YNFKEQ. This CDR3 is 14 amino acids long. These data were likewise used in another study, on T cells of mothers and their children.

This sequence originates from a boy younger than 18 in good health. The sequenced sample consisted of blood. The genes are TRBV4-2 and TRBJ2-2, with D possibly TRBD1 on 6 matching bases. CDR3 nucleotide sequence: TGTGCCAGCAGCCAAGAGACAGGCACCGGGGAGCTGTTTTTT. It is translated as CASSQETGTGELFF.